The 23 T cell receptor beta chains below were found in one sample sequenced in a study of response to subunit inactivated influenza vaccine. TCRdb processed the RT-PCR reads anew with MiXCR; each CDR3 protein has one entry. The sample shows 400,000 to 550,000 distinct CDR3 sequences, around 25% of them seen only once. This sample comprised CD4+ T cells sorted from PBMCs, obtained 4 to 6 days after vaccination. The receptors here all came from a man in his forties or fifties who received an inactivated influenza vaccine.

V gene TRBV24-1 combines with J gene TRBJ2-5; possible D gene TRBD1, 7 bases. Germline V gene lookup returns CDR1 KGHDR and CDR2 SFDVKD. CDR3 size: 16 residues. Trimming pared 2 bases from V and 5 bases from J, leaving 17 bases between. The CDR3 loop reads CATSDSWGDRKETQYF. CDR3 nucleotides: TGTGCCACCAGTGATTCATGGGGGGACAGAAAGGAGACCCAGTACTTC.

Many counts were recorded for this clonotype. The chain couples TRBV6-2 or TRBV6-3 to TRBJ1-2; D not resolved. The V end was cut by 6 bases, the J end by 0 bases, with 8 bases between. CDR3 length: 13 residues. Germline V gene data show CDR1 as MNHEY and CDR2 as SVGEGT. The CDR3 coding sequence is TGTGCCAGCAGCCTCAAAGCTAACTATGGCTACACCTTC. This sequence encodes CASSLKANYGYTF.

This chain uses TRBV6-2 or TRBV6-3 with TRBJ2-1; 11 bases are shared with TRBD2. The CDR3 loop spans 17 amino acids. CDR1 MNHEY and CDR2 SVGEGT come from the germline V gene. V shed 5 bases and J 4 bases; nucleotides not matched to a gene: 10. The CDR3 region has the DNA TGTGCCAGCAGTGGGACTAGCGGAACGAAACGATACAATGAGCAGTTCTTC. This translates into CASSGTSGTKRYNEQFF.

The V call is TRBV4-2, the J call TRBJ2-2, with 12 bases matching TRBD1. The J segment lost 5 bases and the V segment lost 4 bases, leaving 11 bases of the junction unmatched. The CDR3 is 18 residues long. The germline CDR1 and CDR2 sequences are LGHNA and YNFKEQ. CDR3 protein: CASSRSGQGAQGTGELFF. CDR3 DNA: TGTGCCAGCAGCCGGTCGGGACAGGGGGCGCAGGGTACCGGGGAGCTGTTTTTT.

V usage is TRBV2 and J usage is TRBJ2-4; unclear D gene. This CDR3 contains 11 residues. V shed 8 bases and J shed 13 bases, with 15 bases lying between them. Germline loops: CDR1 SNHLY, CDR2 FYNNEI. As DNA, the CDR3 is TGTGCCAGCCGGGCGCTGGGCCACCAGTACTTC. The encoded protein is CASRALGHQYF.

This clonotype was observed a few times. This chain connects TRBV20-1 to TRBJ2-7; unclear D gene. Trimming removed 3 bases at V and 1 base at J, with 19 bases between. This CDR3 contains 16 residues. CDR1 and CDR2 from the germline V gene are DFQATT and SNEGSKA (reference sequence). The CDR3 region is CSARDLQSRGSYEQYF. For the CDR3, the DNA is TGCAGTGCTAGGGATCTCCAATCGCGTGGGTCCTACGAGCAGTACTTC.

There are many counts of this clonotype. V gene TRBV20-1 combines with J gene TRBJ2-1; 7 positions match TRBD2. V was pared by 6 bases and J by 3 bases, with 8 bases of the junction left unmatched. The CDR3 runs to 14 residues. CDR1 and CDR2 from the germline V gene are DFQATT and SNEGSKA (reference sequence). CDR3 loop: CSAQRVAGYNEQFF. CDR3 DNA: TGCAGTGCCCAGAGGGTAGCGGGCTACAATGAGCAGTTCTTC.

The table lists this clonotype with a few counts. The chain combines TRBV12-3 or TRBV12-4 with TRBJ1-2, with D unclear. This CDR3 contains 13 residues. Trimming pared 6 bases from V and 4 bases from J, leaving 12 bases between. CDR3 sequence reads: CASRLGLTYGYTF. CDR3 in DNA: TGTGCCAGCAGGCTTGGACTAACCTATGGCTACACCTTC.

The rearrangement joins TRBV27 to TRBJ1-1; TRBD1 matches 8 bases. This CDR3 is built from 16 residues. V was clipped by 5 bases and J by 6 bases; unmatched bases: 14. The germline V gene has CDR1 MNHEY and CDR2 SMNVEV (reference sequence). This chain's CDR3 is CASSRIGWTGRAEAFF. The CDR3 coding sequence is TGTGCCAGCAGTCGGATTGGGTGGACAGGGAGGGCTGAAGCTTTCTTT.

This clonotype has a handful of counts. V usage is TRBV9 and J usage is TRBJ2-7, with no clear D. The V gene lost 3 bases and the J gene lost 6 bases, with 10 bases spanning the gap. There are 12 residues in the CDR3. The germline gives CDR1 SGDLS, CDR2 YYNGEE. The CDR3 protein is CASSAGLSEQYF. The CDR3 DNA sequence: TGTGCCAGCAGCGCCGGGCTATCCGAGCAGTACTTC. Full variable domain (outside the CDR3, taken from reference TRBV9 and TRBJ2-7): DSGVTQTPKHLITATGQRVTLRCSPRSGDLSVYWYQQSLDQGLQFLIQYYNGEERAKGNILERFSAQQFPDLHSELNLSSLELGDSALYFCASSAGLSEQYFGPGTRLTVT.

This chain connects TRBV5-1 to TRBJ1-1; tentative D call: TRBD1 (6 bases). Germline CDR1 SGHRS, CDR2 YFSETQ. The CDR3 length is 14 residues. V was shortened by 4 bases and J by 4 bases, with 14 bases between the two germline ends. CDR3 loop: CASSREGGTTEAFF. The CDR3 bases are TGCGCCAGCAGCAGGGAGGGGGGGACCACTGAAGCTTTCTTT. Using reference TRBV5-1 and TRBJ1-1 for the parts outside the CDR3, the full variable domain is KAGVTQTPRYLIKTRGQQVTLSCSPISGHRSVSWYQQTPGQGLQFLFEYFSETQRNKGNFPGRFSGRQFSNSRSEMNVSTLELGDSALYLCASSREGGTTEAFFGQGTRLTVV.

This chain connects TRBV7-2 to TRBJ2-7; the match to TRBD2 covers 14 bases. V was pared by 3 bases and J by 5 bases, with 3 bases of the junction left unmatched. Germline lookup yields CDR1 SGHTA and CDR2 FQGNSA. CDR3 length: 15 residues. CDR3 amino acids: CASSLGLAGVNEQYF. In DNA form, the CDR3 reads TGTGCCAGCAGCTTGGGACTAGCGGGAGTGAACGAGCAGTACTTC.

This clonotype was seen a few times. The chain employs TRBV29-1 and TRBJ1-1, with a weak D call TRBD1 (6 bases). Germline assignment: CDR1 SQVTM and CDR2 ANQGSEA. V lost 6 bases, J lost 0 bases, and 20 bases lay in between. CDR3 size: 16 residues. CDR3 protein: CSVGCGQILMNTEAFF. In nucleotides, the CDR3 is TGCAGCGTCGGCTGTGGACAGATCCTTATGAACACTGAAGCTTTCTTT. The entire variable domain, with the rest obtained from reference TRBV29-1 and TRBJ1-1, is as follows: SAVISQKPSRDICQRGTSLTIQCQVDSQVTMMFWYRQQPGQSLTLIATANQGSEATYESGFVIDKFPISRPNLTFSTLTVSNMSPEDSSIYLCSVGCGQILMNTEAFFGQGTRLTVV.

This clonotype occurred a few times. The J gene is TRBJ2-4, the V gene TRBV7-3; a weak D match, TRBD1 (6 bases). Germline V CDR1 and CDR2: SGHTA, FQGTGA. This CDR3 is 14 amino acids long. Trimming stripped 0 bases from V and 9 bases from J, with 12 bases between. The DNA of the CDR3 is TGTGCCAGCAGCTTAACTGGGGGCTCCGGCATTCAGTACTTC. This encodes CASSLTGGSGIQYF.

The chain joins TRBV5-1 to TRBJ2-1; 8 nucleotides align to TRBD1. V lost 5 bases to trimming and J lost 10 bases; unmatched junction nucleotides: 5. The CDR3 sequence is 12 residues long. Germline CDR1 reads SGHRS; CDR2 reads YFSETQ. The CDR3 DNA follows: TGCGCCAGCAGGTCAGACAGGGGCGAGCAGTTCTTC. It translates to CASRSDRGEQFF.

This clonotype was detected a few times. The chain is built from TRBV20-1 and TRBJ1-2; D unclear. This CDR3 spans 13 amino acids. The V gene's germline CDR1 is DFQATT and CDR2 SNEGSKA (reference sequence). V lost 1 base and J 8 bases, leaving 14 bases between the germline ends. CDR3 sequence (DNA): TGCAGTGCTAGAGCCTCGCGGAGTGGCGGCTACACCTTC. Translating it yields CSARASRSGGYTF.

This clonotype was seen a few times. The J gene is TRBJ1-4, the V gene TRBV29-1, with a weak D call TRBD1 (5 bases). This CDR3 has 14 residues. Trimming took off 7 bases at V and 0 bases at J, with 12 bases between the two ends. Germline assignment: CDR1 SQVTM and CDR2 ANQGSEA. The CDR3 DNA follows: TGCAGCGGTGGTTGGGGGGCAACTAATGAAAAACTGTTTTTT. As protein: CSGGWGATNEKLFF.

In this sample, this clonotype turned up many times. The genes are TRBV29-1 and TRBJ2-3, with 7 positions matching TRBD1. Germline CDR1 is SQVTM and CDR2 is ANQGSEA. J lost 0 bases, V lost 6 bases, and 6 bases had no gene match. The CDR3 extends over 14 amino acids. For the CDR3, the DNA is TGCAGCGTCGGACAGGCCGCTAGCACAGATACGCAGTATTTT. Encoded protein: CSVGQAASTDTQYF.

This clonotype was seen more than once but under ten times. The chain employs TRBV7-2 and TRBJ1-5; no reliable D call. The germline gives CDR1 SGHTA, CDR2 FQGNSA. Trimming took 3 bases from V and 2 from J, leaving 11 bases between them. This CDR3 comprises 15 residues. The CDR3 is CASSLEGMGNQPQHF. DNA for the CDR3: TGTGCCAGCAGCTTGGAGGGAATGGGCAATCAGCCCCAGCATTTT.

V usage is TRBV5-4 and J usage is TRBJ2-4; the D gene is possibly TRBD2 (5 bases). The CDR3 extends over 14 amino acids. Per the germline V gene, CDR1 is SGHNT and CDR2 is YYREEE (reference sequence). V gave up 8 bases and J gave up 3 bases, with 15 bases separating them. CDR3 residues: CARIRPRDKNIQYF. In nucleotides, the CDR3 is TGTGCCAGGATCCGACCGAGGGACAAAAACATTCAGTACTTC.

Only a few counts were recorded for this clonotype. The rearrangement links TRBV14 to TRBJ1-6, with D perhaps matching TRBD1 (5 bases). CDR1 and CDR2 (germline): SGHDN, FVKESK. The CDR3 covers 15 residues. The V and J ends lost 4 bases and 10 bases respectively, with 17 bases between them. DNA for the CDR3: TGTGCCAGCAGCCTTCTGGGGGGAGAAAGGTCACCCCTCCACTTT. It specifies CASSLLGGERSPLHF. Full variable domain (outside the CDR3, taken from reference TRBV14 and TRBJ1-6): EAGVTQFPSHSVIEKGQTVTLRCDPISGHDNLYWYRRVMGKEIKFLLHFVKESKQDESGMPNNRFLAERTGGTYSTLKVQPAELEDSGVYFCASSLLGGERSPLHFGNGTRLTVT.

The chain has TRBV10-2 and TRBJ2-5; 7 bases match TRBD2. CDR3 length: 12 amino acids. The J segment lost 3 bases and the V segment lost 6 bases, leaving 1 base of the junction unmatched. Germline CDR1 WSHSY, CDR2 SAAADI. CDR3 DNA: TGCGCCAGCAGCCTAGCGGAAGAGACCCAGTACTTC. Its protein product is CASSLAEETQYF.

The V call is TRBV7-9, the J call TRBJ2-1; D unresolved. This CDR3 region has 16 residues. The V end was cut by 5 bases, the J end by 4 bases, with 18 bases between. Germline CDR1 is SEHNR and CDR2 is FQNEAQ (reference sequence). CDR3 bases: TGTGCCAGCAGCCCGCGGACCATCGTTTGGTACAATGAGCAGTTCTTC. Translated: CASSPRTIVWYNEQFF.